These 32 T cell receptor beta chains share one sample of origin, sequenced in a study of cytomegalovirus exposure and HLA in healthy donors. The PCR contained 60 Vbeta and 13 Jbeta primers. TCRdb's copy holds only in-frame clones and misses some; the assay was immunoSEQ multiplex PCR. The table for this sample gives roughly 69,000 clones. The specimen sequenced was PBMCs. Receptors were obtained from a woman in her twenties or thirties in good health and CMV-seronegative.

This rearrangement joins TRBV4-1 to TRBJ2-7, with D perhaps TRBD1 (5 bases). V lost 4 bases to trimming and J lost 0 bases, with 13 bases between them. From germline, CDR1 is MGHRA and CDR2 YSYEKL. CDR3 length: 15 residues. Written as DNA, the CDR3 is TGCGCCAGCAGCCTCGAAAGGACAACCTCCTACGAGCAGTACTTC. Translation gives CASSLERTTSYEQYF.

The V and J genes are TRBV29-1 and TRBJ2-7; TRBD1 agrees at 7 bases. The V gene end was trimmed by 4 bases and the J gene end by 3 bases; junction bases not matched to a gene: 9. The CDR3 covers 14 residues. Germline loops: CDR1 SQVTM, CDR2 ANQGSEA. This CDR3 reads CSVGLWDSRYEQYF. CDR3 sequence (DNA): TGCAGCGTTGGACTATGGGACAGCCGCTACGAGCAGTACTTC.

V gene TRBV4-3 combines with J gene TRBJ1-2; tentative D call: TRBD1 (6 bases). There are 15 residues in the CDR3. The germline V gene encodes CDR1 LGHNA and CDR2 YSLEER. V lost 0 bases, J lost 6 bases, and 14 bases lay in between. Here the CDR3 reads CASSQDGRQAHGYTF. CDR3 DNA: TGCGCCAGCAGCCAAGATGGGAGACAGGCACATGGCTACACCTTC.

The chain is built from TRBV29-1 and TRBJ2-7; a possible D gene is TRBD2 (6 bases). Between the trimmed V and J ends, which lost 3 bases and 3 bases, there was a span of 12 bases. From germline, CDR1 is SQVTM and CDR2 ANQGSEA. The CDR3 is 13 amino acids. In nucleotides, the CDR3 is TGCAGCGTTGACGGGGGAACAGACTACGAGCAGTACTTC. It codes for CSVDGGTDYEQYF.

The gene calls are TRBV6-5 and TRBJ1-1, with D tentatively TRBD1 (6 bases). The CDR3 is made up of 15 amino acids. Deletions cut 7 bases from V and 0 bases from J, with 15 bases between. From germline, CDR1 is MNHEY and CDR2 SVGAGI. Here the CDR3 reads CASIGGGGMNTEAFF. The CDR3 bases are TGTGCCAGCATCGGAGGGGGGGGAATGAACACTGAAGCTTTCTTT.

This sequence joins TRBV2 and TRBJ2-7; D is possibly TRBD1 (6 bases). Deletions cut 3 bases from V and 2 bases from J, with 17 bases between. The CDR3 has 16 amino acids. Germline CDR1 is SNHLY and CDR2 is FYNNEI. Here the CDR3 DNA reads TGTGCCAGCAGTGACCCCGGGACACCGAGCGCCTACGAGCAGTACTTC. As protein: CASSDPGTPSAYEQYF.

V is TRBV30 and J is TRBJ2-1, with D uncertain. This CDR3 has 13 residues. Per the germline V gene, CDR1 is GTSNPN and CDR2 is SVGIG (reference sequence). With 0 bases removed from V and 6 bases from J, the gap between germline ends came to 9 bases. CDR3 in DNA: TGTGCCTGGAGTGTACTCCGGGTCAATGAGCAGTTCTTC. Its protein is CAWSVLRVNEQFF.

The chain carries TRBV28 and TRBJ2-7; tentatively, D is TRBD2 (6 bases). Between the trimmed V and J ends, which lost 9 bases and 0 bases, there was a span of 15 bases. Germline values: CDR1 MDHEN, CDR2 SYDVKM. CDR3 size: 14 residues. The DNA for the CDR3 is TGTGCCAGTTATCCCGGGACTGTCTCCTACGAGCAGTACTTC. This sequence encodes CASYPGTVSYEQYF. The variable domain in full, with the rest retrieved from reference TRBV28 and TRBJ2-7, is DVKVTQSSRYLVKRTGEKVFLECVQDMDHENMFWYRQDPGLGLRLIYFSYDVKMKEKGDIPEGYSVSREKKERFSLILESASTNQTSMYLCASYPGTVSYEQYFGPGTRLTVT.

CDR3 amino acids: CASTTGATGEKLFF. CDR3 in DNA: TGTGCCAGTACCACAGGGGCCACGGGGGAAAAACTGTTTTTT. The chain joins TRBV19 to TRBJ1-4; 7 nucleotides line up with TRBD1. Looked up from germline, CDR1 is LNHDA and CDR2 is SQIVND (reference sequence). This CDR3 is 14 amino acids long. V dropped 7 bases and J dropped 8; count of bases not matched to a gene: 10.

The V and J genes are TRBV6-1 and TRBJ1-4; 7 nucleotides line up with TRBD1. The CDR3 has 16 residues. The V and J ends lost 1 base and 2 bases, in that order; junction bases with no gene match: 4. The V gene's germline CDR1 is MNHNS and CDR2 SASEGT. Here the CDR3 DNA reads TGTGCCAGCAGTGAAGGGTCAGGGGGTACTAATGAAAAACTGTTTTTT. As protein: CASSEGSGGTNEKLFF.

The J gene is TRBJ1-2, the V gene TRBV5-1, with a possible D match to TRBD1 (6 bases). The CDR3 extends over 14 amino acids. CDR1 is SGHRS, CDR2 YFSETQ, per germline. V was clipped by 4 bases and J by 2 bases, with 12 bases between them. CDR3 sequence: CASSLLDSNYGYTF. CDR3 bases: TGCGCCAGCAGCCTACTGGACAGCAACTATGGCTACACCTTC.

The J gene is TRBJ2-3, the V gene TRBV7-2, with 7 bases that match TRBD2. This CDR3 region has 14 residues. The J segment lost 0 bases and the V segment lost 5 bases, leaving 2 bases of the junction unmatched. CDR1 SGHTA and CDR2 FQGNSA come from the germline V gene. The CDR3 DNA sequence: TGTGCCAGCAGCCGGGACTATAGCACAGATACGCAGTATTTT. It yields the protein CASSRDYSTDTQYF.

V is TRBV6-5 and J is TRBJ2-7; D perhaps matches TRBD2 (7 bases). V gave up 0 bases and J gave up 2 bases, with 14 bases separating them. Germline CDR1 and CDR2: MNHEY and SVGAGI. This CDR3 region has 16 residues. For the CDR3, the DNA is TGTGCCAGCAGTTACTCGGGGGGGAAGGGGGCCTACGAGCAGTACTTC. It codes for CASSYSGGKGAYEQYF.

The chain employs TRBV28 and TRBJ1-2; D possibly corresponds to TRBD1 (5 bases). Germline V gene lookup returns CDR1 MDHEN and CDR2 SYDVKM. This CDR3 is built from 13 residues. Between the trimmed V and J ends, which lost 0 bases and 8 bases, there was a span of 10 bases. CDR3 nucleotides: TGTGCCAGCAGTTTATGGCAGCGGGACGGCTACACCTTC. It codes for CASSLWQRDGYTF.

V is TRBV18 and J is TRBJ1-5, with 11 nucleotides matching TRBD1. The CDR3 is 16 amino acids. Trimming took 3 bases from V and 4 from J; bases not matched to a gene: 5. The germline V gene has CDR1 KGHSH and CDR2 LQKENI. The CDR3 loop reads CASSPVGTGGNQPQHF. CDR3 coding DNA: TGTGCCAGCTCACCGGTAGGGACAGGGGGTAATCAGCCCCAGCATTTT.

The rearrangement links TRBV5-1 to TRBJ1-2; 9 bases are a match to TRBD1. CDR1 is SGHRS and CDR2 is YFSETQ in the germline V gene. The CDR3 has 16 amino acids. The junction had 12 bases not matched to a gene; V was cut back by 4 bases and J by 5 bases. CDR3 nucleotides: TGCGCCAGCAGCGAGACCACAGGGGGCGTCGTTTATGGCTACACCTTC. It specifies CASSETTGGVVYGYTF.

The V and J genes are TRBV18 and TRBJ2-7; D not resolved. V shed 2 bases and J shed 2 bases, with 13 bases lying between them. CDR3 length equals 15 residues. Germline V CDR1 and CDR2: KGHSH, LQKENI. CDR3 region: CASSPETPHAYEQYF. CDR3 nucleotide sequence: TGTGCCAGCTCACCAGAAACACCTCACGCCTACGAGCAGTACTTC.

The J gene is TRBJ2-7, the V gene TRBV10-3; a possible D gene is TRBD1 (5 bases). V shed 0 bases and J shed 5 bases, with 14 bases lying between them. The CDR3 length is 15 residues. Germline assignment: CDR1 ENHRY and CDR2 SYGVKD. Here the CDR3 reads CAISESRQGENEQYF. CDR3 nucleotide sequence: TGTGCCATCAGTGAGTCGAGGCAGGGCGAGAACGAGCAGTACTTC.

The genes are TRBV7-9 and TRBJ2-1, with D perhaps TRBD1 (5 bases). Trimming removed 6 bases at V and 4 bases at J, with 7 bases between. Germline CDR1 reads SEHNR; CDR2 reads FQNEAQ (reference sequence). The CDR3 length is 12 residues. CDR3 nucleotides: TGTGCCAGCAGACAGGCGTACAATGAGCAGTTCTTC. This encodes CASRQAYNEQFF. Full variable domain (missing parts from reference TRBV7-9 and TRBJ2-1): DTGVSQNPRHKITKRGQNVTFRCDPISEHNRLYWYRQTLGQGPEFLTYFQNEAQLEKSRLLSDRFSAERPKGSFSTLEIQRTEQGDSAMYLCASRQAYNEQFFGPGTRLTVL.

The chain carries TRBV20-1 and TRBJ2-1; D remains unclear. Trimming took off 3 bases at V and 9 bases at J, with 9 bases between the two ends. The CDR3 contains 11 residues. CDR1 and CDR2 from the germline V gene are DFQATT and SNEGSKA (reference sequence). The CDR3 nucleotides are TGCAGTGCTAGTTATGTGAGTGAGCAGTTCTTC. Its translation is CSASYVSEQFF.

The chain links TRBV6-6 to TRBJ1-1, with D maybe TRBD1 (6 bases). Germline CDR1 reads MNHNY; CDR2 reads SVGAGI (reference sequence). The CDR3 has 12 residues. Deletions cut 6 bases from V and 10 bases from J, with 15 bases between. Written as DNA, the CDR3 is TGTGCCAGCAGCCCCGACAGGTGGGGAGCTTTCTTT. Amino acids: CASSPDRWGAFF.

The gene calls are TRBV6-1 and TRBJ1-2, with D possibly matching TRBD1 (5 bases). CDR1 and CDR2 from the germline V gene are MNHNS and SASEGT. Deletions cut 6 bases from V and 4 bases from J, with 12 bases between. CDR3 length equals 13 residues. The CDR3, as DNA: TGTGCCAGCAGGACCTCGGGGGGCTATGGCTACACCTTC. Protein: CASRTSGGYGYTF.

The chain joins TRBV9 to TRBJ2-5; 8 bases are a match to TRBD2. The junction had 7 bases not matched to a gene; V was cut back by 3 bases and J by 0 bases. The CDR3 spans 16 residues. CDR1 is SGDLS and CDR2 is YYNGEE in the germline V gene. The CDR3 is CASSGPGGGYQETQYF. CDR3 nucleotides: TGTGCCAGCAGCGGCCCGGGAGGGGGGTACCAAGAGACCCAGTACTTC.

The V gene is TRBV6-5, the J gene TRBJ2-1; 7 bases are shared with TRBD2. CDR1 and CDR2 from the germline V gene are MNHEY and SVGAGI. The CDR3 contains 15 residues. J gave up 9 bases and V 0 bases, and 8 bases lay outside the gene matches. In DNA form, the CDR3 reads TGTGCCAGCAGTTACTCAGGCGGGAGTAGGGGTGAGCAGTTCTTC. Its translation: CASSYSGGSRGEQFF.

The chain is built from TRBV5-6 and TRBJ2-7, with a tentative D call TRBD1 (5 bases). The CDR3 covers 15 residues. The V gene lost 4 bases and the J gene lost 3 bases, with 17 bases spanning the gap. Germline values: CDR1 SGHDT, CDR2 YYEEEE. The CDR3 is CASSKRSAGIYEQYF. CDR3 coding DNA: TGTGCCAGCAGCAAGAGGTCGGCAGGGATCTACGAGCAGTACTTC.

This CDR3 reads CASSFVTGAKETQYF. The CDR3 DNA reads as TGTGCCAGCAGTTTCGTGACAGGGGCGAAAGAGACCCAGTACTTC. The V call is TRBV28, the J call TRBJ2-5, with TRBD1 matching 8 bases. Germline assignment: CDR1 MDHEN and CDR2 SYDVKM. The CDR3 is 15 residues long. V lost 3 bases, J lost 3 bases, and 6 bases stayed unmatched.

The CDR3 DNA reads as TGCAGCGTTGAAGATCCACGGACAGGGGGACCCTACGAGCAGTACTTC. Translation gives CSVEDPRTGGPYEQYF. The genes are TRBV29-1 and TRBJ2-7; 10 positions match TRBD1. Germline values: CDR1 SQVTM, CDR2 ANQGSEA. The V gene end was trimmed by 0 bases and the J gene end by 2 bases; junction bases not matched to a gene: 7. The CDR3 loop spans 16 amino acids.

The CDR3 bases are TGTGCCAGCAGCTTAAGCGGTTACGAGCAGTACTTC. It specifies CASSLSGYEQYF. This chain uses TRBV7-2 with TRBJ2-7, with a possible D match to TRBD2 (5 bases). CDR1 SGHTA and CDR2 FQGNSA come from the germline V gene. The ends were cut back, 2 bases at V and 4 bases at J, with 6 bases in the middle. The CDR3 sequence is 12 residues long. The full variable domain, in which reference TRBV7-2 and TRBJ2-7 provide the parts outside the CDR3, is GAGVSQSPSNKVTEKGKDVELRCDPISGHTALYWYRQSLGQGLEFLIYFQGNSAPDKSGLPSDRFSAERTGGSVSTLTIQRTQQEDSAVYLCASSLSGYEQYFGPGTRLTVT.

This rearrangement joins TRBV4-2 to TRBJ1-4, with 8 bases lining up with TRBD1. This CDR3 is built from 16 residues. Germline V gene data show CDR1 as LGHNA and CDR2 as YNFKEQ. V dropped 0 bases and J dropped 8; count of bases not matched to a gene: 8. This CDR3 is CASSQDLGQGAEKLFF. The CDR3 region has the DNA TGTGCCAGCAGCCAAGATCTAGGGCAGGGGGCGGAAAAACTGTTTTTT.

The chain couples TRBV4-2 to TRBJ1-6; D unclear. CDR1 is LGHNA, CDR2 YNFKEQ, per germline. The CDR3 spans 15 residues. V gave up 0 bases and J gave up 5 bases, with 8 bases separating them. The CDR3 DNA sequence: TGTGCCAGCAGCCAAGAAGGAGTTGATAATTCACCCCTCCACTTT. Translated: CASSQEGVDNSPLHF.

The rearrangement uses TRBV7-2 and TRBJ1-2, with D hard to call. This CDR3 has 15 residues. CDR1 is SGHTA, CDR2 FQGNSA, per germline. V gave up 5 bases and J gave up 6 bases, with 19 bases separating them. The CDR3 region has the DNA TGTGCCAGCAGCGGCGGGCGAGACTCCGGGCATGGCTACACCTTC. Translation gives CASSGGRDSGHGYTF.

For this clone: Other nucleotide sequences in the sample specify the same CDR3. This CDR3 is CASTRALGGNEQFF. CDR3 nucleotides: TGTGCCAGCACCCGTGCACTGGGGGGTAATGAGCAGTTCTTC. The V gene is TRBV7-2, the J gene TRBJ2-1; D might be TRBD2 (6 bases). This CDR3 has 14 residues. V lost 7 bases, J lost 7 bases, and 17 bases lay in between. CDR1 SGHTA and CDR2 FQGNSA come from the germline V gene. The variable domain in full, completed from reference TRBV7-2 and TRBJ2-1, reads GAGVSQSPSNKVTEKGKDVELRCDPISGHTALYWYRQSLGQGLEFLIYFQGNSAPDKSGLPSDRFSAERTGGSVSTLTIQRTQQEDSAVYLCASTRALGGNEQFFGPGTRLTVL.